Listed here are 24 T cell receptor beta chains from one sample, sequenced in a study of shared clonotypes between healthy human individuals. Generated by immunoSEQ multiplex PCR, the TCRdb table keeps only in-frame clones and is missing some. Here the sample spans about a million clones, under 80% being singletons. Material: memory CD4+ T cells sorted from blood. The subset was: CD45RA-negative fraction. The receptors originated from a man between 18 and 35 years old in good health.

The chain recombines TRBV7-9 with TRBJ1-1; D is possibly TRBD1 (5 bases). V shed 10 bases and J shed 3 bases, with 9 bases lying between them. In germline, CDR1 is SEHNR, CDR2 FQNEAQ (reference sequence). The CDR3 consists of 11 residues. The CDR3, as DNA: TGTGCCATCCGGGGCGACACTGAAGCTTTCTTT. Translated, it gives CAIRGDTEAFF.

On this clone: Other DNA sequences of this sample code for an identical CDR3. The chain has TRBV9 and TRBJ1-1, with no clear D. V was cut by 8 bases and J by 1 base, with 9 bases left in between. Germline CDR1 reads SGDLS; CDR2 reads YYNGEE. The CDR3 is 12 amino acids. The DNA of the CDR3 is TGTGCCAGTGGGCGGGGGAACACTGAAGCTTTCTTT. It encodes CASGRGNTEAFF. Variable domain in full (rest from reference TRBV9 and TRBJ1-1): DSGVTQTPKHLITATGQRVTLRCSPRSGDLSVYWYQQSLDQGLQFLIQYYNGEERAKGNILERFSAQQFPDLHSELNLSSLELGDSALYFCASGRGNTEAFFGQGTRLTVV.

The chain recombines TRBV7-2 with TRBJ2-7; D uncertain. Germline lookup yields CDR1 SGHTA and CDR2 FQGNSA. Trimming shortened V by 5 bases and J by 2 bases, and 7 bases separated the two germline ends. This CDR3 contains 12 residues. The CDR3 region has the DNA TGTGCCAGCAGCCTCCAGGCCTACGAGCAGTACTTC. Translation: CASSLQAYEQYF. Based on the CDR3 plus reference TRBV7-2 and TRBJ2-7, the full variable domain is GAGVSQSPSNKVTEKGKDVELRCDPISGHTALYWYRQSLGQGLEFLIYFQGNSAPDKSGLPSDRFSAERTGGSVSTLTIQRTQQEDSAVYLCASSLQAYEQYFGPGTRLTVT.

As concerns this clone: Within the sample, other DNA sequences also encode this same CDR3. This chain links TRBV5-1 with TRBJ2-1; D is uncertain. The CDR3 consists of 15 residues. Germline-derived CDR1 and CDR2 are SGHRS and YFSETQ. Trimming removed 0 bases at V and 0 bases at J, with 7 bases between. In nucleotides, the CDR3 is TGCGCCAGCAGCTTGGCGGTTAGCTCCTACAATGAGCAGTTCTTC. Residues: CASSLAVSSYNEQFF. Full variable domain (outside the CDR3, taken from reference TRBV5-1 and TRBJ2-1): KAGVTQTPRYLIKTRGQQVTLSCSPISGHRSVSWYQQTPGQGLQFLFEYFSETQRNKGNFPGRFSGRQFSNSRSEMNVSTLELGDSALYLCASSLAVSSYNEQFFGPGTRLTVL.

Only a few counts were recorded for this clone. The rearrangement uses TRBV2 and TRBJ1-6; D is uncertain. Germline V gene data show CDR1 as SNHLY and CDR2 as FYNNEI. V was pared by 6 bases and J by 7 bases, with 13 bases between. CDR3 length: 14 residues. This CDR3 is CASSYLPPNSPLHF. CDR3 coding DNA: TGTGCCAGCAGCTACCTACCGCCCAATTCACCCCTCCACTTT. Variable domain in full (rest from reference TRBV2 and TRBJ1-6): EPEVTQTPSHQVTQMGQEVILRCVPISNHLYFYWYRQILGQKVEFLVSFYNNEISEKSEIFDDQFSVERPDGSNFTLKIRSTKLEDSAMYFCASSYLPPNSPLHFGNGTRLTVT.

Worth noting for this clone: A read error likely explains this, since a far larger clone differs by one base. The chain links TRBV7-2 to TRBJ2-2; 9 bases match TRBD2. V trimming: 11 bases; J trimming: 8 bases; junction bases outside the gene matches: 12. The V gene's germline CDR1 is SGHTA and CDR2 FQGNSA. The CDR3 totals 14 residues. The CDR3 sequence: CAGEPGLAGGELFF. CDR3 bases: TGTGCCGGCGAACCGGGACTAGCCGGTGGGGAGCTGTTTTTT.

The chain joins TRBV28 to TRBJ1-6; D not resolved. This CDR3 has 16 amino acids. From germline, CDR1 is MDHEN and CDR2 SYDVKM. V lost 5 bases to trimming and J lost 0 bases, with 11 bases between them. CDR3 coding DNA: TGTGCCAGCAGTCCCACGACTGGCTCCTATAATTCACCCCTCCACTTT. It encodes CASSPTTGSYNSPLHF.

The CDR3 sequence: CASSLQVNTEAFF. In DNA, the CDR3 is TGTGCCAGCAGTCTACAGGTGAACACTGAAGCTTTCTTT. The chain joins TRBV11-3 to TRBJ1-1, with TRBD1 as a possible D gene (5 bases). Germline V gene data show CDR1 as SGHNT and CDR2 as YENEEA. Trimming stripped 6 bases from V and 0 bases from J, with 8 bases between. This CDR3 spans 13 amino acids.

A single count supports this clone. CDR3: CASSDRDYGYTF. CDR3 sequence (DNA): TGTGCCAGCAGTGACAGGGACTATGGCTACACCTTC. The chain couples TRBV6-1 to TRBJ1-2, with a possible D match to TRBD1 (5 bases). Germline assignment: CDR1 MNHNS and CDR2 SASEGT. The CDR3 length is 12 residues. With 3 bases removed from V and 3 bases from J, the gap between germline ends came to 5 bases.

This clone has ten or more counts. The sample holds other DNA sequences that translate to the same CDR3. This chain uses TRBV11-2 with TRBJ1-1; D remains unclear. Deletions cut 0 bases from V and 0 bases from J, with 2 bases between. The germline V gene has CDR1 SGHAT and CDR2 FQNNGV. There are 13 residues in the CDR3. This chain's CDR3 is CASSLDLNTEAFF. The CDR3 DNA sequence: TGTGCCAGCAGCTTAGACTTGAACACTGAAGCTTTCTTT.

The CDR3 DNA is TGTGCCAGCAGTGTCACTAGCGGGAACTACAATGAGCAGTTCTTC. It codes for CASSVTSGNYNEQFF. The chain joins TRBV9 to TRBJ2-1; 10 bases are shared with TRBD2. This CDR3 comprises 15 residues. Germline CDR1 SGDLS, CDR2 YYNGEE. Unmatched junction bases numbered 5, after V lost 5 bases and J lost 3 bases. The full variable domain, completed using reference TRBV9 and TRBJ2-1, is DSGVTQTPKHLITATGQRVTLRCSPRSGDLSVYWYQQSLDQGLQFLIQYYNGEERAKGNILERFSAQQFPDLHSELNLSSLELGDSALYFCASSVTSGNYNEQFFGPGTRLTVL.

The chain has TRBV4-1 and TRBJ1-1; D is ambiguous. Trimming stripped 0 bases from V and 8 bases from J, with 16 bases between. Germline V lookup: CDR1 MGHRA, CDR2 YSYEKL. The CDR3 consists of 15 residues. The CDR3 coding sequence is TGCGCCAGCAGCCAAGATATGGAAAGGACCTACGAAGCTTTCTTT. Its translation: CASSQDMERTYEAFF.

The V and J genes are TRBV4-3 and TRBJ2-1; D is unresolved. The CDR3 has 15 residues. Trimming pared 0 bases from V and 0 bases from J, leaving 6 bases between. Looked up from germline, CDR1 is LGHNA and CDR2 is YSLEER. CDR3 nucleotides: TGCGCCAGCAGCCAAGAGGGGTACTCCTACAATGAGCAGTTCTTC. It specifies CASSQEGYSYNEQFF.

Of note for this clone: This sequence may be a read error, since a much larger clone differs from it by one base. The CDR3 region has the DNA TGTGCCAGCAGTGGGGGAGTCGAGCAGTACTTC. The encoded protein is CASSGGVEQYF. The chain uses TRBV25-1 and TRBJ2-7; tentative D call: TRBD2 (5 bases). The CDR3 extends over 11 amino acids. Germline assignment: CDR1 MGHDK and CDR2 SYGVNS. V gave up 4 bases and J gave up 6 bases, with 7 bases separating them.

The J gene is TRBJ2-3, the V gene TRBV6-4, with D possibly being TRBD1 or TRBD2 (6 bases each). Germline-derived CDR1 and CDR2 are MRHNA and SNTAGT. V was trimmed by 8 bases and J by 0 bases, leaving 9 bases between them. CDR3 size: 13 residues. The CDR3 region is CASGGRSTDTQYF. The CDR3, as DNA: TGTGCCAGCGGGGGGCGTAGCACAGATACGCAGTATTTT.

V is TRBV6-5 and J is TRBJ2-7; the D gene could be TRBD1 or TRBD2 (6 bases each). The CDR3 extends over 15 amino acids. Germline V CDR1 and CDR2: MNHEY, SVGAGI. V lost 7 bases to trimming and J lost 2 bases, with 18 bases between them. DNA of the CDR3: TGTGCCAGCAATCGACGGGGGCAGAGAACCTACGAGCAGTACTTC. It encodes CASNRRGQRTYEQYF.

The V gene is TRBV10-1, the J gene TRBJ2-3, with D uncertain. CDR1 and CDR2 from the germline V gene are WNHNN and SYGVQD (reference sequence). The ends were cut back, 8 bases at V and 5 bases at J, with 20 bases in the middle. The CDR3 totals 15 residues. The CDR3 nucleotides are TGCGCCAGCTCGGATCTGAATGGGGTGGGAGATACGCAGTATTTT. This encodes CASSDLNGVGDTQYF.

The CDR3 DNA follows: TGTGCCAGCCGGGGCAGAACCACTTATGGCTACACCTTC. Translated, it gives CASRGRTTYGYTF. The chain carries TRBV2 and TRBJ1-2; maybe TRBD1 (5 bases). V dropped 8 bases and J dropped 5 bases, with 15 bases sitting between them. CDR1 and CDR2 from the germline V gene are SNHLY and FYNNEI. This CDR3 spans 13 amino acids.

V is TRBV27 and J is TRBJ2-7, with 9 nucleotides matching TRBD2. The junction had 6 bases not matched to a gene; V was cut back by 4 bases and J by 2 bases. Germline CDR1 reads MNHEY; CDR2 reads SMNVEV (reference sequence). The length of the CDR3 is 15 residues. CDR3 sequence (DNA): TGTGCCAGCAGTTCTAGGGCGGGAGGGCCCTACGAGCAGTACTTC. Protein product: CASSSRAGGPYEQYF.

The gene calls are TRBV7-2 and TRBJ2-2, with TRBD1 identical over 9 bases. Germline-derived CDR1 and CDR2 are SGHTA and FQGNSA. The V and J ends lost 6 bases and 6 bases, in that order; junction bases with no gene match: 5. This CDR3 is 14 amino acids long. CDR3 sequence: CASSTGGLAGELFF. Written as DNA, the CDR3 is TGTGCCAGCAGTACAGGGGGCTTGGCCGGGGAGCTGTTTTTT.

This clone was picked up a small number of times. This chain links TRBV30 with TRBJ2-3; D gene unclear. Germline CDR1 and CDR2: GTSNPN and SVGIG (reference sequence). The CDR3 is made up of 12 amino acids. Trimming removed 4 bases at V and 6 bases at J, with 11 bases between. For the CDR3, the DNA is TGTGCCTGGACCGGAGCAAGGGATACGCAGTATTTT. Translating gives CAWTGARDTQYF.

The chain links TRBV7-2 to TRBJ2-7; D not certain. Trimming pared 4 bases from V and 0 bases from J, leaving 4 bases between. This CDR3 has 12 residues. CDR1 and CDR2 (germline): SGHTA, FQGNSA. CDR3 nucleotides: TGTGCCAGCAGCTCCTACTCCTACGAGCAGTACTTC. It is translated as CASSSYSYEQYF.

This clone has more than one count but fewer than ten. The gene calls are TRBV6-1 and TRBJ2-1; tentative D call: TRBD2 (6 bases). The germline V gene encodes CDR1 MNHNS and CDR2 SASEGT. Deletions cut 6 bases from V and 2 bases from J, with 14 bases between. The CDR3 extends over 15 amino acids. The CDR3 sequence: CASREWGEAYNEQFF. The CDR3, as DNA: TGTGCCAGCAGGGAGTGGGGGGAGGCCTACAATGAGCAGTTCTTC.

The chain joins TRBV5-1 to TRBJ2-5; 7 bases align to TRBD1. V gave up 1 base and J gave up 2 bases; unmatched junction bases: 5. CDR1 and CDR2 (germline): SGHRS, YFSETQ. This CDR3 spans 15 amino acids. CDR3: CASSLLGTVQETQYF. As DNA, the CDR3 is TGCGCCAGCAGCTTGCTCGGGACAGTTCAAGAGACCCAGTACTTC.